This T cell receptor (beta chain) was documented in a study of cytomegalovirus exposure and HLA in healthy donors. For this clone: Distinct nucleotide sequences in the sample also encode this CDR3.

In the PCR, 60 Vbeta and 13 Jbeta primers were used. The assay was immunoSEQ multiplex PCR, and TCRdb's table has in-frame clones only and misses some. The table shows over 80,000 clones, with about 74% occurring only once. Trimming took 0 bases from V and 3 from J, leaving 6 bases between them. CDR3 length: 13 amino acids. In germline, CDR1 is MNHEY, CDR2 SMNVEV (reference sequence). The rearrangement links TRBV27 to TRBJ2-7; D not resolved. Sequenced: PBMCs. The receptor comes from a man aged 35 to 55 in good health and CMV-seronegative. The CDR3 sequence: CASSLSSGYEQYF. The CDR3 DNA follows: TGTGCCAGCAGTTTATCGTCGGGCTACGAGCAGTACTTC.